The 18 T cell receptor beta chains below all came from one sample that was sequenced in a study of shared clonotypes between healthy human individuals. The assay was immunoSEQ multiplex PCR, and TCRdb's table has in-frame clones only and misses some. The repertoire holds roughly 2.2 million clones, just under 95% seen once, with 0.37% in the top ten. Material for sequencing was naive CD4+ T cells from PBMCs. Described subset: CD45RA+ positively selected. All receptors derive from a man between 18 and 29 years old in good health. Some clones in this sample may be carry-over from other donors' samples.

The V and J genes are TRBV7-9 and TRBJ2-7, with D perhaps assigned TRBD1 or TRBD2 (5 bases each). Germline loops: CDR1 SEHNR, CDR2 FQNEAQ (reference sequence). The CDR3 runs to 16 residues. Trimming cost V 5 bases and J 3 bases, with 20 bases left between them. In DNA form, the CDR3 reads TGTGCCAGCAGCAAACGTGGGGATTTGGGGGACTACGAGCAGTACTTC. Residues: CASSKRGDLGDYEQYF. Using reference TRBV7-9 and TRBJ2-7 for the parts outside the CDR3, the full variable domain is DTGVSQNPRHKITKRGQNVTFRCDPISEHNRLYWYRQTLGQGPEFLTYFQNEAQLEKSRLLSDRFSAERPKGSFSTLEIQRTEQGDSAMYLCASSKRGDLGDYEQYFGPGTRLTVT.

The CDR3 here is CASVTGGGWTQYF. The DNA of the CDR3 is TGTGCCAGCGTGACAGGGGGCGGTTGGACCCAGTACTTC. The chain carries TRBV28 and TRBJ2-5; 10 positions agree with TRBD1. The CDR3 is 13 residues long. V was clipped by 8 bases and J by 7 bases; unmatched bases: 7. Germline V gene lookup returns CDR1 MDHEN and CDR2 SYDVKM. The whole variable domain, filled in from reference TRBV28 and TRBJ2-5, reads DVKVTQSSRYLVKRTGEKVFLECVQDMDHENMFWYRQDPGLGLRLIYFSYDVKMKEKGDIPEGYSVSREKKERFSLILESASTNQTSMYLCASVTGGGWTQYFGPGTRLLVL.

This clone showed up just once. This sequence joins TRBV5-1 and TRBJ2-2, with D possibly TRBD1 on 6 matching bases. There are 16 residues in the CDR3. V was clipped by 3 bases and J by 0 bases, with 12 bases between them. The germline V gene has CDR1 SGHRS and CDR2 YFSETQ. The CDR3 is CASSWGQLANTGELFF. CDR3 in DNA: TGCGCCAGCAGCTGGGGACAACTTGCGAACACCGGGGAGCTGTTTTTT. Combining the CDR3 with reference TRBV5-1 and TRBJ2-2 gives the whole variable domain KAGVTQTPRYLIKTRGQQVTLSCSPISGHRSVSWYQQTPGQGLQFLFEYFSETQRNKGNFPGRFSGRQFSNSRSEMNVSTLELGDSALYLCASSWGQLANTGELFFGEGSRLTVL.

The J gene is TRBJ2-1, the V gene TRBV4-1; 11 bases match TRBD2. CDR3 size: 17 residues. Trimming removed 3 bases from V and 8 bases from J; junction bases left unmatched: 12. CDR1 is MGHRA and CDR2 is YSYEKL in the germline V gene. CDR3 in amino acids: CASSQGPGLAVGDEQFF. The CDR3 nucleotides read TGCGCCAGCAGCCAGGGACCGGGACTAGCGGTCGGGGATGAGCAGTTCTTC.

The genes are TRBV7-9 and TRBJ2-5, with 9 bases lining up with TRBD1. Per the germline V gene, CDR1 is SEHNR and CDR2 is FQNEAQ (reference sequence). J was trimmed by 5 bases and V by 4 bases; bases with no gene match: 2. CDR3 length: 13 amino acids. The CDR3 here is CASSWTGEETQYF. The CDR3 region has the DNA TGTGCCAGCAGCTGGACAGGGGAGGAGACCCAGTACTTC.

This chain connects TRBV5-5 to TRBJ1-1; no reliable D call. Trimming took 1 base from V and 2 from J, leaving 9 bases between them. The CDR3 runs 14 residues. From germline, CDR1 is SGHKS and CDR2 YYEKEE (reference sequence). The CDR3: CASSLNRPNTEAFF. CDR3 bases: TGTGCCAGCAGCTTGAATAGGCCTAACACTGAAGCTTTCTTT. The whole variable domain, filled in from reference TRBV5-5 and TRBJ1-1, reads DAGVTQSPTHLIKTRGQQVTLRCSPISGHKSVSWYQQVLGQGPQFIFQYYEKEERGRGNFPDRFSARQFPNYSSELNVNALLLGDSALYLCASSLNRPNTEAFFGQGTRLTVV.

The CDR3: CASSSGNVGYTF. The CDR3 DNA reads TGTGCCAGCAGCTCCGGGAACGTTGGCTACACCTTC. The chain combines TRBV6-6 with TRBJ1-2; no definite D call. The germline CDR1 and CDR2 sequences are MNHNY and SVGAGI (reference sequence). The CDR3 totals 12 residues. V lost 6 bases and J lost 7, with 12 bases in between.

For the CDR3, the DNA is TGCGCCAGCAGCCAAGACACAAGGTGGGAGACCCAGTACTTC. Translation: CASSQDTRWETQYF. The chain couples TRBV4-1 to TRBJ2-5; D uncertain. Germline CDR1 is MGHRA and CDR2 is YSYEKL. The V and J ends lost 0 bases and 5 bases respectively, with 10 bases between them. The length of the CDR3 is 14 residues.

V gene TRBV6-1 combines with J gene TRBJ2-7, with D perhaps TRBD2 (7 bases). The CDR3 contains 13 residues. Trimming removed 0 bases from V and 6 bases from J, with 9 bases in between. Germline V gene lookup returns CDR1 MNHNS and CDR2 SASEGT. The CDR3: CASSEAGGGEQYF. The CDR3 DNA follows: TGTGCCAGCAGTGAAGCGGGAGGGGGCGAGCAGTACTTC.

Notes on this clone: At one end the junction does not follow the germline gene, possibly because of a read error. The chain uses TRBV5-1 and TRBJ2-5; weak D call: TRBD2 (5 bases). Looked up from germline, CDR1 is SGHRS and CDR2 is YFSETQ. This CDR3 spans 12 amino acids. The CDR3 region is CASSLYGVRVDF. DNA for the CDR3: TGCGCCAGCAGCTTGTACGGGGTGCGGGTGGACTTC.

The chain carries TRBV28 and TRBJ1-4; D is perhaps TRBD1 (6 bases). Trimming cost V 6 bases and J 3 bases, with 14 bases left between them. CDR1 and CDR2 (germline): MDHEN, SYDVKM. The CDR3 sequence is 15 residues long. Written as DNA, the CDR3 is TGTGCCAGCAGGCTAATGACAGGAGCTAATGAAAAACTGTTTTTT. Translation gives CASRLMTGANEKLFF.

The chain uses TRBV15 and TRBJ1-1; D remains ambiguous. V lost 0 bases, J lost 3 bases, and 5 bases lay in between. Germline lookup yields CDR1 LNHNV and CDR2 YYDKDF (reference sequence). CDR3 length: 13 amino acids. The CDR3 DNA reads as TGTGCCACCAGCAGAGACCCCGACACTGAAGCTTTCTTT. Its translation is CATSRDPDTEAFF.

The J gene is TRBJ1-1, the V gene TRBV11-1; D is undetermined. Between the trimmed V and J ends, which lost 2 bases and 4 bases, there was a span of 8 bases. The germline V gene has CDR1 SGHAT and CDR2 FQDESV (reference sequence). CDR3 length: 13 amino acids. This CDR3 is CASSLRPVTEAFF. DNA for the CDR3: TGTGCCAGCAGCTTACGGCCAGTCACTGAAGCTTTCTTT.

V usage is TRBV11-2 and J usage is TRBJ2-1; no definite D call. Per germline, CDR1 SGHAT and CDR2 FQNNGV. Trimming took off 5 bases at V and 12 bases at J, with 20 bases between the two ends. The CDR3 consists of 14 residues. CDR3 sequence (DNA): TGTGCCAGCAGCGACTCCCTCCCCGTTCGCGTGCAGTTCTTC. This sequence encodes CASSDSLPVRVQFF. Together with reference TRBV11-2 and TRBJ2-1, the CDR3 gives the full variable domain: EAGVAQSPRYKIIEKRQSVAFWCNPISGHATLYWYQQILGQGPKLLIQFQNNGVVDDSQLPKDRFSAERLKGVDSTLKIQPAKLEDSAVYLCASSDSLPVRVQFFGPGTRLTVL.

This chain uses TRBV28 with TRBJ1-1; D is possibly TRBD1 (5 bases). V lost 2 bases and J 5 bases, leaving 24 bases between the germline ends. CDR3 length: 18 amino acids. Germline V gives CDR1 MDHEN, CDR2 SYDVKM. The CDR3 sequence is CASSLAPPEVWGETEAFF. The CDR3 nucleotides read TGTGCCAGCAGTTTAGCCCCCCCAGAGGTTTGGGGGGAAACTGAAGCTTTCTTT.

The chain is built from TRBV27 and TRBJ1-1, with a tentative D call TRBD1 (5 bases). CDR1 MNHEY and CDR2 SMNVEV come from the germline V gene (reference sequence). The V gene lost 4 bases and the J gene lost 0 bases, with 21 bases spanning the gap. This CDR3 has 18 residues. The CDR3 loop is CASSSTIYRYPMNTEAFF. DNA of the CDR3: TGTGCCAGCAGTTCGACCATCTACAGGTACCCAATGAACACTGAAGCTTTCTTT.

This rearrangement joins TRBV30 to TRBJ1-3; D is unclear. CDR1 is GTSNPN, CDR2 SVGIG, per germline (reference sequence). The CDR3 runs to 13 residues. The V and J ends lost 0 bases and 7 bases respectively, with 10 bases between them. This CDR3 reads CAWSVRVGNTIYF. The CDR3 bases are TGTGCCTGGAGTGTACGTGTGGGGAACACCATATATTTT. Full variable domain (rest looked up from reference TRBV30 and TRBJ1-3): SQTIHQWPATLVQPVGSPLSLECTVEGTSNPNLYWYRQAAGRGLQLLFYSVGIGQISSEVPQNLSASRPQDRQFILSSKKLLLSDSGFYLCAWSVRVGNTIYFGEGSWLTVV.

This chain uses TRBV5-1 with TRBJ2-4; either TRBD1 or TRBD2 may supply D (5 bases each). The V end was cut by 0 bases, the J end by 2 bases, with 15 bases between. The germline gives CDR1 SGHRS, CDR2 YFSETQ. The CDR3 has 17 amino acids. The CDR3 DNA sequence: TGCGCCAGCAGCTTGGGTGGGGGTTCTTGGTCCAAAAACATTCAGTACTTC. It encodes CASSLGGGSWSKNIQYF.